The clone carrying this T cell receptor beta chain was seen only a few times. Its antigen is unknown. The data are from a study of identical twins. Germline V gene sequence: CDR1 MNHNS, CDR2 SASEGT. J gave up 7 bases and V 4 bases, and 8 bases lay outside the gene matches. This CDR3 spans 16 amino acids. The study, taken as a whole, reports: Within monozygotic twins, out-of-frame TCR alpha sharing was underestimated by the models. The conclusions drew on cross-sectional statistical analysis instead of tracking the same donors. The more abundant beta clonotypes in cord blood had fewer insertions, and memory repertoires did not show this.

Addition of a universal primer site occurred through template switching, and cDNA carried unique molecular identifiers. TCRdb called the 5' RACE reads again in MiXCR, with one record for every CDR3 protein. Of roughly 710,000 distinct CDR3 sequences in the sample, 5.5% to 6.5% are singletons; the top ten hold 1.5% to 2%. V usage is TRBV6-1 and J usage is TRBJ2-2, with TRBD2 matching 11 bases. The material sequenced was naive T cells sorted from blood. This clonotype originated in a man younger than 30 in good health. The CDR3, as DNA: TGTGCCAGCAGTGCCGTAGCGGGGGGGTCGTTCGGGGAGCTGTTTTTT. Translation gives CASSAVAGGSFGELFF.